Below are 23 T cell receptor beta chains sequenced from a single sample in a study of graft-versus-host responses after intestinal transplantation. Investigators plated 200,000 CFSE-labeled responder cells together with 200,000 irradiated stimulator cells labeled with violet dye. The data were produced by immunoSEQ multiplex PCR, yet TCRdb's version contains in-frame clones alone and is incomplete. The sample includes under 15,000 clones, around 30% of them seen just once. The sample here was alloreactive CD8+ T cells from a mixed lymphocyte reaction culture, taken before intestinal transplant. Subset here: CFSE-low proliferating T cells sorted from roughly six-day pre-transplant mixed lymphocyte reaction (GvH or HvG direction). Source of these receptors: a human patient who received an intestinal transplant.

J is TRBJ1-2 and V is TRBV5-6; D not certain. Germline assignment: CDR1 SGHDT and CDR2 YYEEEE. The length of the CDR3 is 14 residues. The V end was cut by 0 bases, the J end by 4 bases, with 10 bases between. CDR3 region: CASSLGTLLYGYTF. CDR3 nucleotides: TGTGCCAGCAGCTTGGGGACCCTCCTCTATGGCTACACCTTC.

In this sample, this clone turned up a few times. The V and J genes are TRBV6-5 and TRBJ1-2, with TRBD1 matching over 11 bases. The CDR3 is 16 residues long. Looked up from germline, CDR1 is MNHEY and CDR2 is SVGAGI. With V trimmed by 2 bases and J by 6 bases, 8 bases remained unmatched. CDR3 in DNA: TGTGCCAGCAGTTACGGACAGGGGGCGGAAGGTCATGGCTACACCTTC. Amino acid sequence: CASSYGQGAEGHGYTF.

This clone was counted between two and nine times. The chain links TRBV9 to TRBJ2-5, with 7 bases that match TRBD2. The junction had 2 bases not matched to a gene; V was cut back by 3 bases and J by 3 bases. From germline, CDR1 is SGDLS and CDR2 YYNGEE. The CDR3 loop spans 13 amino acids. In DNA form, the CDR3 reads TGTGCCAGCAGCGAGGGAGGGGAAGAGACCCAGTACTTC. Translated, it gives CASSEGGEETQYF.

The gene calls are TRBV4-1 and TRBJ1-3, with D tentatively TRBD1 (6 bases). This CDR3 comprises 16 residues. Germline CDR1 is MGHRA and CDR2 is YSYEKL. With 2 bases removed from V and 4 bases from J, the gap between germline ends came to 15 bases. The DNA for the CDR3 is TGCGCCAGCAGCCAATGGCGGGGGCTGGGAGGAAACACCATATATTTT. Encoded protein: CASSQWRGLGGNTIYF.

The chain combines TRBV7-3 with TRBJ2-7; a possible D gene is TRBD2 (5 bases). V lost 3 bases, J lost 7 bases, and 19 bases lay in between. Germline CDR1 and CDR2: SGHTA and FQGTGA. The CDR3 spans 15 residues. In DNA form, the CDR3 reads TGTGCCAGCAGCTTCCGCGGGTCCCCTCGGAGGGAGCAGTACTTC. Encoded protein: CASSFRGSPRREQYF.

This clone was seen a few times. DNA of the CDR3: TGCGCCAGCAGCCGCCTTCGACTAGTTTACTACGAGCAGTACTTC. Residues: CASSRLRLVYYEQYF. The chain combines TRBV4-1 with TRBJ2-7; weak D call: TRBD2 (6 bases). The CDR3 consists of 15 residues. Germline lookup yields CDR1 MGHRA and CDR2 YSYEKL. V shed 4 bases and J shed 3 bases, with 16 bases lying between them.

There are a few counts of this clone. This chain's CDR3 is CASSVQGAAGYTF. CDR3 DNA: TGTGCCAGCAGTGTGCAGGGGGCGGCTGGCTACACCTTC. This chain links TRBV6-1 with TRBJ1-2; TRBD1 agrees at 8 bases. Germline trimming cut 4 bases from V and 7 bases from J; bases unmatched to any gene: 5. From germline, CDR1 is MNHNS and CDR2 SASEGT. The CDR3 consists of 13 residues.

This chain connects TRBV9 to TRBJ1-1; 8 bases line up with TRBD1. Per the germline V gene, CDR1 is SGDLS and CDR2 is YYNGEE. The CDR3 covers 12 residues. The V segment lost 1 base and the J segment 8 bases; nucleotides outside the gene matches: 1. CDR3 nucleotide sequence: TGTGCCAGCAGCGTAACAGGGGGAGAAGCTTTCTTT. The encoded protein is CASSVTGGEAFF.

The chain is built from TRBV11-3 and TRBJ1-2; possible D gene TRBD1, 6 bases. The CDR3 runs to 14 residues. Germline-derived CDR1 and CDR2 are SGHNT and YENEEA. The V and J ends lost 5 bases and 6 bases respectively, with 16 bases between them. CDR3 DNA: TGTGCCAGCAGCCCCTACCCCCGGACAGATGGCTACACCTTC. Protein: CASSPYPRTDGYTF. Full variable domain (remainder filled in from reference TRBV11-3 and TRBJ1-2): EAGVVQSPRYKIIEKKQPVAFWCNPISGHNTLYWYLQNLGQGPELLIRYENEEAVDDSQLPKDRFSAERLKGVDSTLKIQPAELGDSAVYLCASSPYPRTDGYTFGSGTRLTVV.

The chain carries TRBV6-1 and TRBJ1-2, with a weak D call TRBD1 (6 bases). The CDR3 has 14 residues. Trimming pared 6 bases from V and 3 bases from J, leaving 14 bases between. In germline, CDR1 is MNHNS, CDR2 SASEGT. The CDR3 region has the DNA TGTGCCAGCAGCCCGGTGGGGGCTGACTATGGCTACACCTTC. It codes for CASSPVGADYGYTF.

This sequence joins TRBV28 and TRBJ2-7; D possibly corresponds to TRBD2 (5 bases). CDR1 and CDR2 from the germline V gene are MDHEN and SYDVKM. CDR3 length equals 13 residues. Trimming took off 3 bases at V and 2 bases at J, with 8 bases between the two ends. CDR3: CASSFGVAYEQYF. CDR3 bases: TGTGCCAGCAGTTTCGGGGTAGCCTACGAGCAGTACTTC.

J is TRBJ2-1 and V is TRBV6-6, with 13 bases lining up with TRBD2. CDR1 MNHNY and CDR2 SVGAGI come from the germline V gene (reference sequence). The length of the CDR3 is 15 residues. Trimming removed 2 bases from V and 9 bases from J; junction bases left unmatched: 4. The CDR3 is CASSYGLAGETEQFF. DNA for the CDR3: TGTGCCAGCAGTTACGGACTAGCGGGGGAGACTGAGCAGTTCTTC.

The J gene is TRBJ2-7, the V gene TRBV9; D might be TRBD1 (6 bases). The CDR3 is 13 residues long. V was clipped by 3 bases and J by 3 bases, with 10 bases between them. Germline V gives CDR1 SGDLS, CDR2 YYNGEE. The CDR3 nucleotides read TGTGCCAGCAGCGCCGGACAGCTCTACGAGCAGTACTTC. This codes for CASSAGQLYEQYF. The full variable domain, its missing parts supplied by reference TRBV9 and TRBJ2-7, is DSGVTQTPKHLITATGQRVTLRCSPRSGDLSVYWYQQSLDQGLQFLIQYYNGEERAKGNILERFSAQQFPDLHSELNLSSLELGDSALYFCASSAGQLYEQYFGPGTRLTVT.

V gene TRBV4-1 combines with J gene TRBJ2-5, with D unresolved. This CDR3 is 14 amino acids long. Trimming stripped 4 bases from V and 5 bases from J, with 14 bases between. Germline loops: CDR1 MGHRA, CDR2 YSYEKL. As DNA, the CDR3 is TGCGCCAGCAGCCCTGGACCGCTCGCCGAGACCCAGTACTTC. Protein sequence: CASSPGPLAETQYF.

This clone has just a few counts. The chain carries TRBV9 and TRBJ1-4; TRBD1 is a possible D gene (5 bases). The CDR3 contains 13 residues. Germline CDR1 SGDLS, CDR2 YYNGEE. Trimming stripped 0 bases from V and 8 bases from J, with 8 bases between. The CDR3 nucleotides read TGTGCCAGCAGCGTAGATGGGGGGGAAAAACTGTTTTTT. Residues: CASSVDGGEKLFF. The full variable domain, in which reference TRBV9 and TRBJ1-4 provide the parts outside the CDR3, is DSGVTQTPKHLITATGQRVTLRCSPRSGDLSVYWYQQSLDQGLQFLIQYYNGEERAKGNILERFSAQQFPDLHSELNLSSLELGDSALYFCASSVDGGEKLFFGSGTQLSVL.

Within the sample, this clone is medium-sized. The rearrangement joins TRBV11-1 to TRBJ2-1; no firm D call. CDR3 size: 13 residues. Trimming pared 1 base from V and 4 bases from J, leaving 5 bases between. The germline V gene encodes CDR1 SGHAT and CDR2 FQDESV (reference sequence). CDR3 sequence reads: CASSLVGYNEQFF. The CDR3, as DNA: TGTGCCAGCAGCTTAGTGGGTTACAATGAGCAGTTCTTC.

J is TRBJ2-5 and V is TRBV15; D is ambiguous. The CDR3 contains 14 residues. V shed 1 base and J shed 1 base, with 7 bases lying between them. CDR1 LNHNV and CDR2 YYDKDF come from the germline V gene (reference sequence). DNA for the CDR3: TGTGCCACCAGCAGAGGACGGGTCCAAGAGACCCAGTACTTC. This translates into CATSRGRVQETQYF.

This clone was seen only once. V gene TRBV5-1 combines with J gene TRBJ2-1, with 10 nucleotides matching TRBD2. The CDR3 is 14 residues long. J gave up 8 bases and V 1 base, and 3 bases lay outside the gene matches. Germline CDR1 reads SGHRS; CDR2 reads YFSETQ. This CDR3 reads CASSLSGGADEQFF. In DNA, the CDR3 is TGCGCCAGCAGCTTGAGCGGGGGGGCCGATGAGCAGTTCTTC.

V is TRBV6-6 and J is TRBJ1-6; TRBD1 is a possible D gene (6 bases). V was shortened by 6 bases and J by 10 bases, with 13 bases between the two germline ends. The CDR3 is 13 residues long. Germline assignment: CDR1 MNHNY and CDR2 SVGAGI (reference sequence). DNA for the CDR3: TGTGCCAGCAGCCCCAGGGGTTACTCACCCCTCCACTTT. This encodes CASSPRGYSPLHF.

The gene calls are TRBV6-6 and TRBJ1-1; D not resolved. V gave up 4 bases and J gave up 4 bases, with 13 bases separating them. The CDR3 spans 14 residues. CDR1 MNHNY and CDR2 SVGAGI come from the germline V gene (reference sequence). Written as DNA, the CDR3 is TGTGCCAGCAGTTTCACAGTTAGAGGCACTGAAGCTTTCTTT. Translation: CASSFTVRGTEAFF.

The table lists this clone with a few counts. The chain is built from TRBV5-4 and TRBJ2-7; a possible D gene is TRBD1 (6 bases). Trimming stripped 4 bases from V and 1 base from J, with 12 bases between. The CDR3 consists of 14 residues. Per the germline V gene, CDR1 is SGHNT and CDR2 is YYREEE (reference sequence). CDR3: CASSQDRFSYEQYF. In nucleotides, the CDR3 is TGTGCCAGCAGCCAAGACAGGTTTTCCTACGAGCAGTACTTC. The full variable domain, in which reference TRBV5-4 and TRBJ2-7 provide the parts outside the CDR3, is ETGVTQSPTHLIKTRGQQVTLRCSSQSGHNTVSWYQQALGQGPQFIFQYYREEENGRGNFPPRFSGLQFPNYSSELNVNALELDDSALYLCASSQDRFSYEQYFGPGTRLTVT.

This clone occurred a few times. V and J are TRBV4-1 and TRBJ2-7, with unresolved D. The CDR3 has 15 residues. Per germline, CDR1 MGHRA and CDR2 YSYEKL. V lost 0 bases and J 1 base, leaving 10 bases between the germline ends. The CDR3 protein is CASSQEPPSSYEQYF. In DNA, the CDR3 is TGCGCCAGCAGCCAAGAGCCTCCCTCGTCCTACGAGCAGTACTTC.

The chain links TRBV5-1 to TRBJ2-5, with D maybe TRBD1 (5 bases). This CDR3 comprises 13 residues. Germline V CDR1 and CDR2: SGHRS, YFSETQ. Trimming removed 0 bases at V and 7 bases at J, with 10 bases between. CDR3 residues: CASSLVGQRTQYF. The CDR3 DNA sequence: TGCGCCAGCAGCTTGGTAGGACAACGGACCCAGTACTTC.